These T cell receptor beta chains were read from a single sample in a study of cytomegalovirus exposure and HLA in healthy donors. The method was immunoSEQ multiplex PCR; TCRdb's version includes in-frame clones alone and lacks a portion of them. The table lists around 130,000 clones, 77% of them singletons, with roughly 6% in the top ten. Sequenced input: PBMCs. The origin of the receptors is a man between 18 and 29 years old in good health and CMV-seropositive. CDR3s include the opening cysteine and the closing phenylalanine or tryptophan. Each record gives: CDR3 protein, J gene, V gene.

CDR3aa: CATSLRLQGNDNQPQHF
j_gene: TRBJ1-5
v_gene: TRBV15

CDR3aa: CASSSVQSYEQYF
j_gene: TRBJ2-7
v_gene: TRBV7-8

CDR3aa: CASSPRTGETQYF
j_gene: TRBJ2-5
v_gene: TRBV4-1

CDR3aa: CASSYGQGYEQYF
j_gene: TRBJ2-7
v_gene: TRBV27

CDR3aa: CASRRGGQPQHF
j_gene: TRBJ1-5
v_gene: TRBV28

CDR3aa: CASSYVGQGAGAFF
j_gene: TRBJ1-1
v_gene: TRBV5-1

CDR3aa: CASSIVGGAREQYF
j_gene: TRBJ2-7
v_gene: TRBV19

CDR3aa: CASSQSGGGNSQYF
j_gene: TRBJ2-4
v_gene: TRBV6-4

CDR3aa: CASSVESLTSGRGEQFF
j_gene: TRBJ2-1
v_gene: TRBV9

CDR3aa: CASTRGRGGYTF
j_gene: TRBJ1-2
v_gene: TRBV28

CDR3aa: CASSSLAGGINEQFF
j_gene: TRBJ2-1
v_gene: TRBV5-1

CDR3aa: CATSRRQGVHYGYTF
j_gene: TRBJ1-2
v_gene: TRBV15

CDR3aa: CASSKDIYGYTF
j_gene: TRBJ1-2
v_gene: TRBV28

CDR3aa: CASSSTENTEAFF
j_gene: TRBJ1-1
v_gene: TRBV18

CDR3aa: CASSRQGAQQPQHF
j_gene: TRBJ1-5
v_gene: TRBV6-6

CDR3aa: CASSLLSFRSGANGLTF
j_gene: TRBJ2-6
v_gene: TRBV27

CDR3aa: CAIGDRLQETQYF
j_gene: TRBJ2-5
v_gene: TRBV10-3

CDR3aa: CASSLAQTNTGELFF
j_gene: TRBJ2-2
v_gene: TRBV5-1

CDR3aa: CASSWGDRGSGSNNEQFF
j_gene: TRBJ2-1
v_gene: TRBV5-1

CDR3aa: CASTEGENTEAFF
j_gene: TRBJ1-1
v_gene: TRBV6-1

CDR3aa: CASSSSSSYNEQFF
j_gene: TRBJ2-1
v_gene: TRBV27

CDR3aa: CASSLQREGADTQYF
j_gene: TRBJ2-3
v_gene: TRBV5-1

CDR3aa: CASSAGPISNQPQHF
j_gene: TRBJ1-5
v_gene: TRBV5-4

CDR3aa: CASSLGQGSIYEQYF
j_gene: TRBJ2-7
v_gene: TRBV5-4

CDR3aa: CASSFGTATGELFF
j_gene: TRBJ2-2
v_gene: TRBV5-1

CDR3aa: CASSFSQGYGYTF
j_gene: TRBJ1-2
v_gene: TRBV27

CDR3aa: CASRKGQMNTEAFF
j_gene: TRBJ1-1
v_gene: TRBV27

CDR3aa: CASSQGTGDTEAFF
j_gene: TRBJ1-1
v_gene: TRBV18